One and the same sample provided the 21 T cell receptor beta chains below, sequenced in a study of OX40 agonist ivuxolimab in advanced cancers. Profiled with immunoSEQ multiplex PCR; TCRdb holds only in-frame clones, not every one. This table holds about 66,000 clones, roughly 90% found once. This specimen was CD4+ or CD8+ T cells sorted from blood, taken in a trial of the OX40 agonist ivuxolimab. These receptors were taken from an adult with an advanced solid tumor such as melanoma, head and neck, liver or kidney cancer.

The chain is built from TRBV10-3 and TRBJ1-4; 7 bases agree with TRBD1. This CDR3 comprises 13 residues. Trimming removed 9 bases from V and 5 bases from J; junction bases left unmatched: 6. Per germline, CDR1 ENHRY and CDR2 SYGVKD. The CDR3 reads CAIRRDRNEKLFF. The CDR3 DNA is TGTGCCATAAGGCGGGACAGAAATGAAAAACTGTTTTTT.

This chain connects TRBV19 to TRBJ1-2; 11 bases map to TRBD1. Looked up from germline, CDR1 is LNHDA and CDR2 is SQIVND (reference sequence). The J segment lost 7 bases and the V segment lost 6 bases, leaving 7 bases of the junction unmatched. This CDR3 has 14 amino acids. CDR3 nucleotides: TGTGCCAGTAGACTCGGACAGGGGGCAGGTGGCTACACCTTC. Translation gives CASRLGQGAGGYTF.

The chain employs TRBV11-3 and TRBJ2-5, with a possible D match to TRBD1 (6 bases). Deletions cut 1 base from V and 0 bases from J, with 9 bases between. CDR1 and CDR2 from the germline V gene are SGHNT and YENEEA. This CDR3 is built from 15 residues. CDR3 loop: CASSLGGQNQETQYF. CDR3 DNA sequence: TGTGCCAGCAGCTTAGGCGGACAGAACCAAGAGACCCAGTACTTC. The full variable domain, rest sourced from reference TRBV11-3 and TRBJ2-5, is EAGVVQSPRYKIIEKKQPVAFWCNPISGHNTLYWYLQNLGQGPELLIRYENEEAVDDSQLPKDRFSAERLKGVDSTLKIQPAELGDSAVYLCASSLGGQNQETQYFGPGTRLLVL.

V usage is TRBV5-1 and J usage is TRBJ2-7; D gene ambiguous. Germline loops: CDR1 SGHRS, CDR2 YFSETQ. Trimming cost V 2 bases and J 1 base, with 10 bases left between them. This CDR3 has 14 amino acids. The CDR3 region has the DNA TGCGCCAGCAGCTTCGGCGGAAAATCCTACGAGCAGTACTTC. Its protein product is CASSFGGKSYEQYF.

The chain carries TRBV11-3 and TRBJ2-1; no clear D gene. The germline gives CDR1 SGHNT, CDR2 YENEEA. The CDR3 sequence is 12 residues long. Trimming took off 1 base at V and 7 bases at J, with 5 bases between the two ends. The CDR3 bases are TGTGCCAGCAGCTTAGCCACAAATGAGCAGTTCTTC. Its translation: CASSLATNEQFF.

V gene TRBV4-1 combines with J gene TRBJ2-7, with 7 bases matching TRBD1. The ends lost 0 bases at V and 7 bases at J; junction bases unmatched: 12. Germline values: CDR1 MGHRA, CDR2 YSYEKL. The CDR3 covers 16 residues. The CDR3 DNA follows: TGCGCCAGCAGCCAAGATTGGGGACAGTACACAAGGGAGCAGTACTTC. The encoded protein is CASSQDWGQYTREQYF.

This rearrangement joins TRBV11-2 to TRBJ1-3; no firm D call. Trimming removed 4 bases at V and 0 bases at J, with 13 bases between. Germline assignment: CDR1 SGHAT and CDR2 FQNNGV. This CDR3 spans 16 amino acids. The CDR3 is CASSSDLGFSGNTIYF. The CDR3 nucleotides read TGTGCCAGCAGCTCAGATTTAGGGTTCTCTGGAAACACCATATATTTT.

The CDR3 loop reads CASSIGGTDTGELFF. Here the CDR3 DNA reads TGTGCCAGTAGTATAGGGGGGACCGACACCGGGGAGCTGTTTTTT. The chain is built from TRBV19 and TRBJ2-2; D may be TRBD1 or TRBD2 (5 bases each). V lost 1 base to trimming and J lost 3 bases, with 9 bases between them. This CDR3 is 15 amino acids long. Germline values: CDR1 LNHDA, CDR2 SQIVND (reference sequence).

The CDR3 DNA reads TGTGCCAGCAACTCCTTCTCCGGGACGCCACAGTATTTT. The encoded protein is CASNSFSGTPQYF. The chain employs TRBV7-2 and TRBJ2-3; the D gene could be TRBD1 or TRBD2 (5 bases each). Germline CDR1 is SGHTA and CDR2 is FQGNSA. V lost 7 bases to trimming and J lost 12 bases, with 20 bases between them. CDR3 size: 13 residues.

Only one count was recorded for this clone. The chain uses TRBV28 and TRBJ2-2; D ambiguous. This CDR3 comprises 15 residues. Deletions cut 10 bases from V and 2 bases from J, with 17 bases between. Germline V gene sequence: CDR1 MDHEN, CDR2 SYDVKM. The CDR3 bases are TGTGCCACTACGCCGGCTGGGCGCAACACCGGGGAGCTGTTTTTT. It specifies CATTPAGRNTGELFF.

This chain uses TRBV19 with TRBJ2-5; tentatively, D is TRBD1 or TRBD2 (6 bases each). This CDR3 region has 13 residues. Germline CDR1 and CDR2: LNHDA and SQIVND (reference sequence). Trimming took 3 bases from V and 4 from J, leaving 9 bases between them. DNA for the CDR3: TGTGCCAGTAGTATCACGGGGGCAGAGACCCAGTACTTC. Protein product: CASSITGAETQYF. The full variable domain, rest sourced from reference TRBV19 and TRBJ2-5, is DGGITQSPKYLFRKEGQNVTLSCEQNLNHDAMYWYRQDPGQGLRLIYYSQIVNDFQKGDIAEGYSVSREKKESFPLTVTSAQKNPTAFYLCASSITGAETQYFGPGTRLLVL.

The V gene is TRBV7-2, the J gene TRBJ2-2, with a possible D match to TRBD1 (6 bases). This CDR3 is built from 15 residues. With 3 bases removed from V and 0 bases from J, the gap between germline ends came to 8 bases. Germline CDR1 SGHTA, CDR2 FQGNSA. CDR3 nucleotides: TGTGCCAGCAGCTTGGACAGCGCGAACACCGGGGAGCTGTTTTTT. Protein: CASSLDSANTGELFF.

The chain links TRBV7-9 to TRBJ2-7; 7 nucleotides line up with TRBD2. The germline CDR1 and CDR2 sequences are SEHNR and FQNEAQ (reference sequence). The CDR3 length is 12 residues. V shed 5 bases, J shed 4 bases, and the junction held 2 bases outside the gene matches. CDR3 coding DNA: TGTGCCAGCAGCGGGAGGGATTACGAGCAGTACTTC. It encodes CASSGRDYEQYF.

In DNA form, the CDR3 reads TGTGCCAGCAGTAGCGGGACAGGGGCCGAGTATGGCTACACCTTC. Translation: CASSSGTGAEYGYTF. The chain carries TRBV6-5 and TRBJ1-2; the match to TRBD1 covers 10 bases. Germline loops: CDR1 MNHEY, CDR2 SVGAGI. The CDR3 consists of 15 residues. Trimming removed 5 bases from V and 5 bases from J; junction bases left unmatched: 8.

This clone has just one count. The rearrangement joins TRBV5-5 to TRBJ1-6; D is perhaps TRBD1 (6 bases). The CDR3 is made up of 15 amino acids. The V gene's germline CDR1 is SGHKS and CDR2 YYEKEE (reference sequence). V was trimmed by 4 bases and J by 5 bases, leaving 13 bases between them. In DNA, the CDR3 is TGTGCCAGCAGCCCGACTAGACAGGATAATTCACCCCTCCACTTT. Residues: CASSPTRQDNSPLHF. Complete variable domain (other parts from reference TRBV5-5 and TRBJ1-6): DAGVTQSPTHLIKTRGQQVTLRCSPISGHKSVSWYQQVLGQGPQFIFQYYEKEERGRGNFPDRFSARQFPNYSSELNVNALLLGDSALYLCASSPTRQDNSPLHFGNGTRLTVT.

The rearrangement joins TRBV18 to TRBJ1-2, with D perhaps matching TRBD1 (5 bases). Germline V gene lookup returns CDR1 KGHSH and CDR2 LQKENI. V lost 1 base and J 4 bases, leaving 16 bases between the germline ends. This CDR3 region has 16 residues. The CDR3, as DNA: TGTGCCAGCTCACCACAGGGACCCGGGACTCCCTATGGCTACACCTTC. This encodes CASSPQGPGTPYGYTF. Based on the CDR3 plus reference TRBV18 and TRBJ1-2, the full variable domain is NAGVMQNPRHLVRRRGQEARLRCSPMKGHSHVYWYRQLPEEGLKFMVYLQKENIIDESGMPKERFSAEFPKEGPSILRIQQVVRGDSAAYFCASSPQGPGTPYGYTFGSGTRLTVV.

The chain employs TRBV5-1 and TRBJ1-1; D possibly corresponds to TRBD1 (5 bases). CDR1 SGHRS and CDR2 YFSETQ come from the germline V gene. With 1 base removed from V and 0 bases from J, the gap between germline ends came to 16 bases. The length of the CDR3 is 17 residues. DNA of the CDR3: TGCGCCAGCAGCTTGTATCCAGGGTTCGGGATGAACACTGAAGCTTTCTTT. Its protein is CASSLYPGFGMNTEAFF.

The chain employs TRBV29-1 and TRBJ1-2; D unresolved. Germline CDR1 is SQVTM and CDR2 is ANQGSEA. This CDR3 has 13 residues. CDR3 loop: CSHTGQSNYGYTF. The CDR3 DNA follows: TGCAGTCACACGGGCCAATCTAACTATGGCTACACCTTC.

This sequence joins TRBV6-5 and TRBJ1-2; D is ambiguous. V was trimmed by 6 bases and J by 7 bases, leaving 18 bases between them. The germline CDR1 and CDR2 sequences are MNHEY and SVGAGI. The CDR3 is 14 residues long. As DNA, the CDR3 is TGTGCCAGCAGACCCCTCGAAAACGGGGTTGGCTACACCTTC. As protein: CASRPLENGVGYTF.

The J gene is TRBJ1-3, the V gene TRBV6-1, with TRBD1 as a possible D gene (5 bases). The germline gives CDR1 MNHNS, CDR2 SASEGT. Trimming removed 4 bases from V and 4 bases from J, with 20 bases in between. This CDR3 has 17 residues. The CDR3 DNA reads TGTGCCAGCAGTGTTGGGGGAGGGGACTTTGTCGGAAACACCATATATTTT. Translated: CASSVGGGDFVGNTIYF.

This clone has only one observation. The V gene is TRBV9, the J gene TRBJ1-5; 8 nucleotides agree with TRBD1. The junction had 7 bases not matched to a gene; V was cut back by 3 bases and J by 5 bases. CDR1 and CDR2 from the germline V gene are SGDLS and YYNGEE. The CDR3 is 15 amino acids. The CDR3 DNA reads as TGTGCCAGCAGCGGGGAGACAGGGGACCATCAGCCCCAGCATTTT. It translates to CASSGETGDHQPQHF.